This record covers a single T cell receptor (beta chain). This clonotype came up many times. This clone's antigen is unknown. No much larger clonotype is one base removed from it; base qualities were not supplied. To demonstrate the VDJtools post-analysis software, TCR beta repertoires were profiled from the peripheral blood of more than 10 young patients with multiple sclerosis. The patients with multiple sclerosis were children and adolescents between about 6 and 16 years of age. The germline V gene (reference sequence) supplies CDR1 DFQATT and CDR2 SNEGSKA. V drops 5 bases and J drops 0 bases, leaving 17 bases in between. From its cysteine to its phenylalanine, the CDR3 spans 16 amino acids. Only the CDR3 portion is preserved as DNA: 48 bases, with reading frame beginning at the first base. Libraries were made using PCR. Sequencing was carried out with an Illumina HiSeq 2500. To reduce PCR and sequencing biases, unique molecular identifiers were built into the TCR beta cDNA libraries. Every 1 to 10 million input T cells yielded around 500,000 cDNA molecules, meaning each molecule approximated one T cell. The patient libraries were prepared and sequenced with the same protocol used for the earlier healthy control dataset. Samples belonging to the same batch were prepared together, multiplexed and sequenced on a shared HiSeq lane. In the source study's methods: Raw barcoded reads were processed with MIGEC, discarding single-read molecular identifier groups before consensus assembly and CDR3 extraction. Clonotype tables were post-analysed with VDJtools, and diversity was normalized by down-sampling all datasets to the smallest sample size. To correct batch-related cross-sample contamination, repertoire overlap clustering matched CDR3 amino acid sequences but not nucleotide sequences. In TCRdb, the public reads were trimmed at Q25 with fastp and aligned with MiXCR, with productive beta chains retained. Each record represents a unique CDR3 protein, reported with the most common genes and DNA among its rows. The V and J calls shown here were made by TCRdb, not taken from the authors' results. A total of some 190,000 distinct CDR3 sequences appear in this sample, around 29% of them only once. The leading ten clones occupy about 3.7% of the sample.

This entry is derived from a study of post-analysis software for immune sequencing data (dated by TCRdb to about 2015). Regarding the study in general: Disease courses on record covered relapsing-remitting, secondary progressive and progressive-relapsing multiple sclerosis, though some patients had no subtype annotation. The multiple sclerosis patient repertoires were compared with about a dozen previously published healthy control repertoires from donors aged about 6 to 26 years. A subset of samples was prepared in parallel using single-end sample barcoding, then pooled and co-amplified after Illumina adapter ligation.

Beyond this particular receptor, the publication reports: Compared with controls, multiple sclerosis patients had significantly lower normalized Chao1 diversity, a finding suggesting substantial peripheral T-cell clonal expansion. Four or five TRBV segments, including TRBV5-6, TRBV5-1 and TRBV20-1, were significantly more frequent in patients than controls. Direct clustering with F measure revealed strong co-clustering of samples prepared in the same batch, which led to a batch-effect correction. The control group was slightly older than the multiple sclerosis patient group.

The sample comprised blood. This sequence was found in a girl younger than 18 with multiple sclerosis. Recombination joined TRBV20-1 with TRBJ2-1, with the D gene tentatively TRBD1 or TRBD2, based on 6 matching bases in each. The CDR3 sequence is CSAGNLGGSSYNEQFF. The DNA sequence follows: TGCAGTGCTGGAAACCTCGGGGGCAGCTCCTACAATGAGCAGTTCTTC.